This T cell receptor (beta chain) was sequenced for a study of blood T cell repertoires in COVID-19. On the study more broadly: Specimens from acute and convalescent COVID-19 originated in the United States, Italy and Spain. T cells, B-cell-depleted T cells, or PBMCs provided the cDNA or gDNA that served as material.

Patients from Seattle were sampled longitudinally, starting during active infection. CDR1 SGHRS and CDR2 YFSETQ come from the germline V gene. CDR3 length: 15 residues. The V end was cut by 0 bases, the J end by 8 bases, with 15 bases between. In the authors' workflow: Scientists estimated how many nucleated cells there were by amplifying reference gene primers. The table came from immunoSEQ multiplex PCR; TCRdb's copy has only in-frame clones and leaves some out. V and J calls and clone size come straight from that table; D and trimming were deduced from the DNA. The table includes about 370,000 clones, 70% to 90% detected once.

The source of this sequence is a woman aged 25 to 39 with COVID-19, enrolled during active disease. The specimen was peripheral blood. The chain is built from TRBV5-1 and TRBJ2-1; maybe TRBD2 (6 bases). CDR3 in amino acids: CASSLDGLSPDEQFF. In nucleotides, the CDR3 is TGCGCCAGCAGCTTGGATGGACTAAGCCCCGATGAGCAGTTCTTC. The full variable domain, completed using reference TRBV5-1 and TRBJ2-1, is KAGVTQTPRYLIKTRGQQVTLSCSPISGHRSVSWYQQTPGQGLQFLFEYFSETQRNKGNFPGRFSGRQFSNSRSEMNVSTLELGDSALYLCASSLDGLSPDEQFFGPGTRLTVL.